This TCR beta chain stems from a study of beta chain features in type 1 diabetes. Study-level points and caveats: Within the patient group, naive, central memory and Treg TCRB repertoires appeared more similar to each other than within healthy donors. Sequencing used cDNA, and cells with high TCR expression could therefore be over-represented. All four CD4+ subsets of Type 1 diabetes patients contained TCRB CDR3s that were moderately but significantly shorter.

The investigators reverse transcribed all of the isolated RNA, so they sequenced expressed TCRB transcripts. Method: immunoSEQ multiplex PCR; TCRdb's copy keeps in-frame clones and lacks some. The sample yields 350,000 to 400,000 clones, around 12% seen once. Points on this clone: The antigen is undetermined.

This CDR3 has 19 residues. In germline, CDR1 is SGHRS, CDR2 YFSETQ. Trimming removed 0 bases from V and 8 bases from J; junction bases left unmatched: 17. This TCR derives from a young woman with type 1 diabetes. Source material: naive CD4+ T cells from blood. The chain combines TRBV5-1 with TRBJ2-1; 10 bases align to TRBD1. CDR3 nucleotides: TGCGCCAGCAGCTTGGTCTCGTCGGCCCTTAGCGGACAGGGGGATGAGCAGTTCTTC. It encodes CASSLVSSALSGQGDEQFF.